The next 23 T cell receptor beta chains were all read from a single sample in a study of blood T cell repertoires in COVID-19. TCRdb's copy holds only in-frame clones and misses some; the assay was immunoSEQ multiplex PCR. The sample carries some 83,000 clones, 88% recorded once. The specimen was peripheral blood. The origin of the receptors is a man aged 60 to 75 with acute or convalescent COVID-19.

Turning to this clone: One end of the junction is discordant with germline, which a read error may explain. The chain employs TRBV7-7 and TRBJ2-2, with a possible D match to TRBD2 (6 bases). The CDR3 consists of 16 residues. From germline, CDR1 is SSHAT and CDR2 FNYEAQ (reference sequence). The CDR3, as DNA: TGTGCCAACAGCTTAGCGGCAGGGCTGAGCGCCGGGGAGCTGTTTTTT. Residues: CANSLAAGLSAGELFF.

The chain carries TRBV6-5 and TRBJ1-5; TRBD1 is a possible D gene (5 bases). Germline V gene sequence: CDR1 MNHEY, CDR2 SVGAGI. The CDR3 totals 16 residues. V dropped 4 bases and J dropped 0 bases, with 13 bases sitting between them. Written as DNA, the CDR3 is TGTGCCAGCAGTTTGGGGCGATCTGTTAGCAATCAGCCCCAGCATTTT. It is translated as CASSLGRSVSNQPQHF.

This chain uses TRBV9 with TRBJ1-2; unclear D gene. CDR1 and CDR2 from the germline V gene are SGDLS and YYNGEE. With 4 bases removed from V and 0 bases from J, the gap between germline ends came to 10 bases. The length of the CDR3 is 14 residues. The CDR3: CASSPYGTNYGYTF. CDR3 bases: TGTGCCAGCAGCCCCTACGGGACTAACTATGGCTACACCTTC.

In this sample, this clone turned up once. The chain has TRBV19 and TRBJ2-7; D possibly corresponds to TRBD2 (5 bases). This CDR3 comprises 13 residues. Germline CDR1 LNHDA, CDR2 SQIVND (reference sequence). CDR3 region: CVAGRTVDYEQYF. DNA of the CDR3: TGTGTCGCTGGGCGGACTGTGGACTACGAGCAGTACTTC.

The gene calls are TRBV6-5 and TRBJ1-5, with D perhaps matching TRBD1 (5 bases). Trimming removed 7 bases from V and 8 bases from J, with 15 bases in between. The CDR3 is made up of 13 amino acids. Germline assignment: CDR1 MNHEY and CDR2 SVGAGI. The CDR3: CASIPRTREPQHF. CDR3 DNA sequence: TGTGCCAGCATTCCCCGGACCAGGGAGCCCCAGCATTTT.

This chain connects TRBV5-1 to TRBJ1-1; D ambiguous. Between the trimmed V and J ends, which lost 1 base and 7 bases, there was a span of 8 bases. Germline CDR1 reads SGHRS; CDR2 reads YFSETQ. This CDR3 has 12 amino acids. In DNA, the CDR3 is TGCGCCAGCAGCTTGAGGCAGGATGAAGCTTTCTTT. It codes for CASSLRQDEAFF.

This rearrangement joins TRBV5-1 to TRBJ2-7; D is undetermined. In germline, CDR1 is SGHRS, CDR2 YFSETQ. The CDR3 length is 11 residues. Deletions cut 5 bases from V and 5 bases from J, with 8 bases between. This CDR3 is CASSFLNEQYF. Here the CDR3 DNA reads TGCGCCAGCAGTTTCCTAAACGAGCAGTACTTC.

V gene TRBV29-1 combines with J gene TRBJ2-1; D may be TRBD1 (6 bases). The CDR3 sequence is 15 residues long. V dropped 3 bases and J dropped 2 bases, with 14 bases sitting between them. Germline CDR1 is SQVTM and CDR2 is ANQGSEA. The CDR3 region has the DNA TGCAGCGTTGAGGGGTCAACAGGGCCCTACAATGAGCAGTTCTTC. The encoded protein is CSVEGSTGPYNEQFF.

The gene calls are TRBV19 and TRBJ2-5, with D maybe TRBD2 (6 bases). V was trimmed by 6 bases and J by 1 base, leaving 9 bases between them. The CDR3 consists of 13 residues. Germline V gives CDR1 LNHDA, CDR2 SQIVND (reference sequence). The CDR3: CASSGGRQETQYF. CDR3 DNA: TGTGCCAGTAGCGGGGGTCGCCAAGAGACCCAGTACTTC.

The J gene is TRBJ1-1, the V gene TRBV2; maybe TRBD1 (6 bases). The germline V and J ends were trimmed by 3 bases and 6 bases, with 11 bases remaining between them. The CDR3 covers 13 residues. The germline gives CDR1 SNHLY, CDR2 FYNNEI. CDR3 in amino acids: CASSDARGAEAFF. In DNA form, the CDR3 reads TGTGCCAGCAGTGATGCCAGGGGCGCTGAAGCTTTCTTT.

This clone was counted between two and nine times. The chain employs TRBV19 and TRBJ1-1; D gene uncertain. Deletions cut 7 bases from V and 3 bases from J, with 18 bases between. Germline loops: CDR1 LNHDA, CDR2 SQIVND (reference sequence). This CDR3 is 15 amino acids long. The CDR3, as DNA: TGTGCCAGTACCCCCGGAGTGCCTTCGTACACTGAAGCTTTCTTT. It is translated as CASTPGVPSYTEAFF.

The genes are TRBV4-1 and TRBJ2-7; 14 bases fit TRBD2. Germline lookup yields CDR1 MGHRA and CDR2 YSYEKL. With 4 bases clipped from V and 6 bases from J, the junction kept 5 bases outside the gene matches. The length of the CDR3 is 15 residues. CDR3 sequence reads: CASSLRLAGGGEQYF. CDR3 nucleotides: TGCGCCAGCAGCCTCCGACTAGCGGGAGGGGGCGAGCAGTACTTC.

The chain combines TRBV10-1 with TRBJ2-7; 7 positions agree with TRBD2. This CDR3 comprises 14 residues. V gave up 3 bases and J gave up 3 bases; unmatched junction bases: 5. Germline CDR1 and CDR2: WNHNN and SYGVQD (reference sequence). CDR3 region: CASSDYGLGYEQYF. CDR3 bases: TGCGCCAGCAGTGACTACGGACTAGGCTACGAGCAGTACTTC.

J is TRBJ2-5 and V is TRBV24-1; D is unresolved. Germline V gene sequence: CDR1 KGHDR, CDR2 SFDVKD. The V and J ends lost 2 bases and 0 bases respectively, with 12 bases between them. The CDR3 covers 16 residues. For the CDR3, the DNA is TGTGCCACCAGTGATTCACCACAGTCGTACCAAGAGACCCAGTACTTC. This gives the protein CATSDSPQSYQETQYF.

With regard to this clone: One end of the junction fails to match germline, which may point to a read error. The chain uses TRBV6-6 and TRBJ2-5; tentative D call: TRBD1 (5 bases). Germline V gene lookup returns CDR1 MNHNY and CDR2 SVGAGI (reference sequence). The CDR3 runs to 15 residues. CDR3 nucleotides: TGTGCCAGCAGCCTTGGGGCGTTGCTTCAAGGGACCCAGTACTTC. This translates into CASSLGALLQGTQYF.

The rearrangement joins TRBV11-2 to TRBJ1-1; a weak D match, TRBD1 (6 bases). CDR3 size: 13 residues. Trimming took off 8 bases at V and 0 bases at J, with 10 bases between the two ends. Germline V lookup: CDR1 SGHAT, CDR2 FQNNGV. The CDR3 sequence is CASGRQVNTEAFF. The CDR3 coding sequence is TGTGCCAGCGGACGACAGGTGAACACTGAAGCTTTCTTT.

The gene calls are TRBV5-1 and TRBJ2-7; TRBD1 might be the D (6 bases). CDR3 length equals 18 residues. Between the trimmed V and J ends, which lost 4 bases and 3 bases, there was a span of 26 bases. Germline V gene sequence: CDR1 SGHRS, CDR2 YFSETQ. The DNA of the CDR3 is TGCGCCAGCAGCGTTGGGGTTCAGGGGCGTCGGATATACTACGAGCAGTACTTC. It specifies CASSVGVQGRRIYYEQYF.

This clone was found once. The V and J genes are TRBV5-1 and TRBJ1-1; 10 bases are shared with TRBD1. Germline V gene sequence: CDR1 SGHRS, CDR2 YFSETQ. This CDR3 comprises 16 residues. J was trimmed by 3 bases and V by 4 bases; bases with no gene match: 9. The CDR3 sequence is CASSPGTGVFDTEAFF. The CDR3 bases are TGCGCCAGCAGCCCCGGGACAGGGGTATTTGACACTGAAGCTTTCTTT.

V gene TRBV2 combines with J gene TRBJ2-7; 12 bases fit TRBD1. Germline-derived CDR1 and CDR2 are SNHLY and FYNNEI. The CDR3 has 14 amino acids. The ends lost 7 bases at V and 7 bases at J; junction bases unmatched: 8. This chain's CDR3 is CASTLGQGALEQYF. CDR3 DNA: TGTGCCAGCACCCTGGGACAGGGGGCGCTTGAGCAGTACTTC. Drawing the rest from reference TRBV2 and TRBJ2-7, the complete variable domain is EPEVTQTPSHQVTQMGQEVILRCVPISNHLYFYWYRQILGQKVEFLVSFYNNEISEKSEIFDDQFSVERPDGSNFTLKIRSTKLEDSAMYFCASTLGQGALEQYFGPGTRLTVT.

The chain combines TRBV5-1 with TRBJ2-3, with 10 positions matching TRBD2. Looked up from germline, CDR1 is SGHRS and CDR2 is YFSETQ. CDR3 length: 19 amino acids. The V gene end was trimmed by 1 base and the J gene end by 4 bases; junction bases not matched to a gene: 15. CDR3 nucleotides: TGCGCCAGCAGCTTGCACCCTAGCGGGAGAGGTGAAATCGCAGATACGCAGTATTTT. It specifies CASSLHPSGRGEIADTQYF.

The gene calls are TRBV5-4 and TRBJ2-7, with 11 bases identical to TRBD2. Germline V gives CDR1 SGHNT, CDR2 YYREEE (reference sequence). The CDR3 length is 15 residues. The junction had 6 bases not matched to a gene; V was cut back by 5 bases and J by 2 bases. This CDR3 reads CASSSGLAATYEQYF. Here the CDR3 DNA reads TGTGCCAGCAGTTCGGGACTAGCGGCAACCTACGAGCAGTACTTC.

The chain couples TRBV6-6 to TRBJ1-4; 10 nucleotides align to TRBD1. V trimming: 7 bases; J trimming: 0 bases; junction bases outside the gene matches: 5. The CDR3 totals 16 residues. The germline V gene encodes CDR1 MNHNY and CDR2 SVGAGI (reference sequence). The DNA of the CDR3 is TGTGCCAGCATGGGGACAGGGGAACCAACTAATGAAAAACTGTTTTTT. The encoded protein is CASMGTGEPTNEKLFF.

This chain uses TRBV5-5 with TRBJ1-4; 7 bases line up with TRBD1. The germline gives CDR1 SGHKS, CDR2 YYEKEE (reference sequence). The junction had 10 bases not matched to a gene; V was cut back by 7 bases and J by 7 bases. The CDR3 is made up of 14 amino acids. CDR3: CASSRQGGTEKLFF. The CDR3 bases are TGTGCCAGCTCCAGACAGGGCGGGACTGAAAAACTGTTTTTT. The variable domain in full, with the rest retrieved from reference TRBV5-5 and TRBJ1-4, is DAGVTQSPTHLIKTRGQQVTLRCSPISGHKSVSWYQQVLGQGPQFIFQYYEKEERGRGNFPDRFSARQFPNYSSELNVNALLLGDSALYLCASSRQGGTEKLFFGSGTQLSVL.